This TCR beta chain was observed in a study of blood T cell repertoires in COVID-19. In the authors' methods: Estimated nucleated cell counts came from reference gene primer amplification. Profiling relied on immunoSEQ multiplex PCR, and the TCRdb table lists in-frame clones only, not all of them. V and J calls and clone size are those listed in that table; D and trimming were worked out from the DNA. The sample contains roughly 250,000 clones, about nine tenths of which appear only once. The V end was cut by 0 bases, the J end by 4 bases, with 11 bases between. CDR3 length: 15 residues. Per the germline V gene, CDR1 is SGHRS and CDR2 is YFSETQ.

The J gene is TRBJ1-3, the V gene TRBV5-1, with D perhaps matching TRBD1 (5 bases). The sequenced sample was PBMCs or T cells enriched from blood (not recorded which). The TCR comes from a human donor in a cohort exposed to, infected with or recovered from COVID-19 (not recorded which). The donor label of this sample is uncertain. The CDR3 is CASSLEAGNGNTIYF. CDR3 coding DNA: TGCGCCAGCAGCTTGGAGGCAGGGAACGGAAACACCATATATTTT.